This T cell receptor beta chain comes out of a study of PD-L1 blockade in urothelial cancer. Only in-frame clones appear in the TCRdb table, and some are missing; sequencing was by immunoSEQ multiplex PCR. This sample has about 88,000 clones, with 85% to 95% found just once. V dropped 7 bases and J dropped 6 bases, with 13 bases sitting between them. This CDR3 region has 12 residues. The V gene's germline CDR1 is SGHDT and CDR2 YYEEEE. The sequence was collected from a man between 60 and 75 years old with urothelial cancer. Here the sequenced sample was PBMCs, taken around atezolizumab (anti-PD-L1) treatment. The J gene is TRBJ1-2, the V gene TRBV5-6, with D unclear. This chain's CDR3 is CASRPRAHGYTF. DNA of the CDR3: TGTGCCAGCCGTCCGAGGGCTCATGGCTACACCTTC.